Each of the 10 T cell receptor beta chains below was sequenced from the same sample in a study of T cells after yellow fever vaccination. Via MiXCR, TCRdb re-called the 5' RACE reads, giving one row per CDR3 protein. The repertoire holds fewer than 450,000 distinct CDR3 sequences, about 9.9% seen once, with roughly 18% in the top ten. Here the sequenced sample was PBMCs, taken on the day of the first yellow fever vaccination. The receptors derive from a man younger than 30 who received the YFV17D yellow fever vaccine.

The chain is built from TRBV6-1 and TRBJ2-7; tentatively, D is TRBD1 (6 bases). The CDR3 is 13 residues long. V lost 6 bases, J lost 3 bases, and 12 bases lay in between. Per the germline V gene, CDR1 is MNHNS and CDR2 is SASEGT. This CDR3 reads CASSVDRFYEQYV. CDR3 coding DNA: TGTGCCAGCAGCGTCGACAGGTTCTACGAGCAGTACGTC.

This chain links TRBV7-9 with TRBJ2-7; D is possibly TRBD1 or TRBD2 (6 bases each). The CDR3 sequence is 17 residues long. With 5 bases removed from V and 2 bases from J, the gap between germline ends came to 22 bases. CDR1 and CDR2 (germline): SEHNR, FQNEAQ (reference sequence). In nucleotides, the CDR3 is TGTGCCAGCAGCCTAAATCAGGGGCCGGGGGCCGCCTACGAGCAGTACTTC. It is translated as CASSLNQGPGAAYEQYF.

In this sample, this clonotype turned up a few times. The V call is TRBV5-1, the J call TRBJ1-6, with D possibly being TRBD1 (6 bases). The CDR3 loop spans 17 amino acids. The germline gives CDR1 SGHRS, CDR2 YFSETQ. Trimming pared 0 bases from V and 1 base from J, leaving 11 bases between. In DNA form, the CDR3 reads TGCGCCAGCAGCTTGGGACAGGCTAAGTCCTATAATTCACCCCTCCACTTT. Protein: CASSLGQAKSYNSPLHF.

This clonotype was detected a few times. The chain uses TRBV20-1 and TRBJ2-1, with 12 bases aligning to TRBD2. The length of the CDR3 is 15 residues. Germline loops: CDR1 DFQATT, CDR2 SNEGSKA (reference sequence). Trimming at V came to 2 bases and at J to 4 bases, leaving 3 bases not matched to a gene. In nucleotides, the CDR3 is TGCAGTGCTAGACTAGCGGGGGGGGGATACAATGAGCAGTTCTTC. This codes for CSARLAGGGYNEQFF.

The chain couples TRBV28 to TRBJ1-2, with a weak D call TRBD1 (5 bases). CDR3 size: 11 residues. Trimming shortened V by 8 bases and J by 3 bases, and 7 bases separated the two germline ends. Germline CDR1 reads MDHEN; CDR2 reads SYDVKM. CDR3 residues: CASGTDYGYTF. CDR3 in DNA: TGTGCCAGCGGGACGGACTATGGCTACACCTTC.

This clonotype was found a few times. The chain recombines TRBV7-2 with TRBJ1-1; 7 nucleotides match TRBD1. This CDR3 has 16 residues. With V trimmed by 5 bases and J by 4 bases, 13 bases remained unmatched. Germline V lookup: CDR1 SGHTA, CDR2 FQGNSA. This CDR3 is CASSPRRGKESTEAFF. CDR3 nucleotide sequence: TGTGCCAGCAGCCCCCGCAGGGGGAAAGAGAGCACTGAAGCTTTCTTT.

This clonotype occurred many times. This sequence joins TRBV25-1 and TRBJ2-2; D is perhaps TRBD1 (5 bases). Germline CDR1 MGHDK, CDR2 SYGVNS. This CDR3 comprises 14 residues. The germline V and J ends were trimmed by 4 bases and 2 bases, with 8 bases remaining between them. CDR3 loop: CASSVGQNTGELFF. The DNA of the CDR3 is TGTGCCAGCAGTGTGGGGCAAAACACCGGGGAGCTGTTTTTT.

The chain employs TRBV20-1 and TRBJ2-2, with D maybe TRBD2 (5 bases). Germline V gene data show CDR1 as DFQATT and CDR2 as SNEGSKA (reference sequence). The CDR3 contains 14 residues. V was pared by 2 bases and J by 6 bases, with 13 bases between. CDR3 nucleotides: TGCAGTGCTAGACGGGGAAGCCGCGCCGGGGAGCTGTTTTTT. Translated: CSARRGSRAGELFF.

V and J are TRBV20-1 and TRBJ2-2; possibly TRBD1 for D (7 bases). Germline CDR1 DFQATT, CDR2 SNEGSKA (reference sequence). The CDR3 has 14 amino acids. Trimming took off 5 bases at V and 4 bases at J, with 14 bases between the two ends. The CDR3 protein is CSAEEGASTGELFF. CDR3 sequence (DNA): TGCAGTGCTGAGGAGGGGGCGAGCACCGGGGAGCTGTTTTTT.

This chain joins TRBV7-3 and TRBJ2-7, with no clear D. Germline-derived CDR1 and CDR2 are SGHTA and FQGTGA. The CDR3 totals 13 residues. The V and J ends lost 5 bases and 0 bases respectively, with 8 bases between them. CDR3 amino acids: CASSRTDSYEQYF. CDR3 bases: TGTGCCAGCAGCCGGACCGACTCCTACGAGCAGTACTTC.